This T cell receptor beta chain was profiled in a study of beta chain features in type 1 diabetes. About the study: Examination covered under 120 million sorted cells spanning all samples.

Broader study findings: TCRB CDR3s from Type 1 diabetes patients were moderately but significantly shorter in all four CD4+ subsets. Within patients, naive, central memory and Treg TCRB repertoires seemed more similar than within healthy donors.

As every portion of the isolated RNA was reverse transcribed, the sequencing read expressed TCRB transcripts. Here immunoSEQ multiplex PCR was the method, and the copy in TCRdb shows in-frame clones only, minus some. The sample has 150,000 to 200,000 clones, approximately 13% seen once. Note on this clone: Its antigen is not known.

The CDR3 is 16 residues long. J was trimmed by 3 bases and V by 3 bases; bases with no gene match: 7. Germline lookup yields CDR1 KGHSH and CDR2 LQKENI. Cells sorted by CD45RO/CCR7/CD25/CD127/CD95/CD27 comprised CD4+ naive, central memory, regulatory and stem cell-like memory cells. The origin of this receptor is a woman between 18 and 30 years old in good health. The chain recombines TRBV18 with TRBJ2-5, with 10 positions matching TRBD2. Sequencing used central memory CD4+ T cells from blood. This CDR3 reads CASSPLAGVWEETQYF. CDR3 coding DNA: TGTGCCAGCTCACCGCTAGCGGGAGTCTGGGAAGAGACCCAGTACTTC.